One and the same sample provided the 18 T cell receptor beta chains below, sequenced in a study of CD8 T cells in ankylosing spondylitis. TCRdb re-derived calls from the 5' RACE reads in MiXCR, one entry per CDR3 protein. The sample shows more than 300,000 distinct CDR3 sequences, approximately 10% of them seen only once. Sequenced material: blood, either unsorted or a sorted T cell fraction (not recorded which). These receptors originate from a female donor with ankylosing spondylitis or in good health (not recorded which).

J is TRBJ2-3 and V is TRBV6-2 or TRBV6-3; 9 nucleotides agree with TRBD1. Trimming removed 2 bases from V and 5 bases from J; junction bases left unmatched: 5. Germline assignment: CDR1 MNHEY and CDR2 SVGEGT. This CDR3 region has 15 residues. The CDR3, as DNA: TGTGCCAGCAGTTACCGGGACAGGGCTGGAGATACGCAGTATTTT. Amino acid sequence: CASSYRDRAGDTQYF.

This chain links TRBV7-2 with TRBJ2-2; 9 bases line up with TRBD1. After removal of 5 bases from V and 5 bases from J, the junction contained 6 bases not matched to a gene. The length of the CDR3 is 15 residues. The germline CDR1 and CDR2 sequences are SGHTA and FQGNSA. The CDR3 DNA is TGTGCCAGCAGCCGCGGGACAGGGATGACCGGGGAGCTGTTTTTT. Translating gives CASSRGTGMTGELFF.

This clonotype was seen repeatedly, ten times or more. The J gene is TRBJ1-3, the V gene TRBV7-2; tentative D call: TRBD1 (6 bases). The germline V and J ends were trimmed by 2 bases and 2 bases, with 13 bases remaining between them. This CDR3 has 16 amino acids. CDR1 SGHTA and CDR2 FQGNSA come from the germline V gene. DNA for the CDR3: TGTGCCAGCAGCTTACGAGGGGGACGGGCTGGAAACACCATATATTTT. The encoded protein is CASSLRGGRAGNTIYF.

In nucleotides, the CDR3 is TGCAGCGCCCTCGCAGAAGGGCGGAGTGGAAACTATGGCTACACCTTC. This translates into CSALAEGRSGNYGYTF. The genes are TRBV29-1 and TRBJ1-2; D is undetermined. V shed 7 bases and J shed 2 bases, with 23 bases lying between them. CDR1 is SQVTM, CDR2 ANQGSEA, per germline. This CDR3 comprises 16 residues.

As concerns this clonotype: One end of the junction fails to match germline, which may point to a read error. This chain joins TRBV6-5 and TRBJ2-7; D could derive from TRBD1 or TRBD2 (5 bases each). CDR1 and CDR2 from the germline V gene are MNHEY and SVGAGI. The CDR3 is made up of 14 amino acids. CDR3 in amino acids: CASSYEGLAYEEYF. CDR3 sequence (DNA): TGTGCTAGCAGTTACGAGGGGCTAGCCTACGAGGAGTACTTC.

In its sample, this clonotype was seen many times. The chain recombines TRBV5-5 with TRBJ1-1; 7 bases fit TRBD1. Germline V gene data show CDR1 as SGHKS and CDR2 as YYEKEE (reference sequence). The CDR3 is 16 amino acids. V shed 4 bases, J shed 1 base, and the junction held 10 bases outside the gene matches. Here the CDR3 DNA reads TGTGCCAGCAGCCCACCTCCGACAGGGCCGAACACTGAAGCTTTCTTT. It encodes CASSPPPTGPNTEAFF.

This clonotype was seen repeatedly, ten times or more. The chain employs TRBV20-1 and TRBJ2-7, with TRBD2 identical over 11 bases. Germline CDR1 DFQATT, CDR2 SNEGSKA (reference sequence). This CDR3 is built from 14 residues. V trimming: 5 bases; J trimming: 0 bases; junction bases outside the gene matches: 3. The CDR3 loop reads CSAYLAGGSYEQYF. CDR3 coding DNA: TGCAGTGCTTACCTAGCGGGAGGCTCCTACGAGCAGTACTTC.

At least ten counts were recorded for this clonotype. The gene calls are TRBV5-1 and TRBJ2-5; 8 positions match TRBD1. This CDR3 spans 15 amino acids. Germline V gene lookup returns CDR1 SGHRS and CDR2 YFSETQ. V lost 4 bases to trimming and J lost 1 base; unmatched junction nucleotides: 6. For the CDR3, the DNA is TGCGCCAGCAGCGGACCCGGGACAGGCCAAGAGACCCAGTACTTC. Its translation is CASSGPGTGQETQYF.

This chain links TRBV7-9 with TRBJ1-1, with D tentatively TRBD1 (5 bases). This CDR3 spans 14 amino acids. The V end lost 5 bases, the J end lost 2 bases, and 12 bases lay between the germline ends. Germline loops: CDR1 SEHNR, CDR2 FQNEAQ (reference sequence). CDR3 sequence reads: CASSPPGSNTEAFF. The CDR3 bases are TGTGCCAGCAGCCCCCCAGGGAGTAACACTGAAGCTTTCTTT. Complete variable domain (other parts from reference TRBV7-9 and TRBJ1-1): DTGVSQNPRHKITKRGQNVTFRCDPISEHNRLYWYRQTLGQGPEFLTYFQNEAQLEKSRLLSDRFSAERPKGSFSTLEIQRTEQGDSAMYLCASSPPGSNTEAFFGQGTRLTVV.

J is TRBJ2-3 and V is TRBV12-3 or TRBV12-4; possibly TRBD1 for D (6 bases). This CDR3 is 17 amino acids long. Deletions cut 6 bases from V and 0 bases from J, with 19 bases between. This CDR3 reads CASSLVRGGSSTDTQYF. CDR3 bases: TGTGCCAGCAGCCTTGTCCGTGGGGGCTCTAGCACAGATACGCAGTATTTT.

This clonotype has a handful of counts. This chain uses TRBV5-5 with TRBJ1-5; D is unclear. The length of the CDR3 is 13 residues. Per the germline V gene, CDR1 is SGHKS and CDR2 is YYEKEE (reference sequence). Trimming took 4 bases from V and 7 from J, leaving 12 bases between them. CDR3 nucleotides: TGTGCCAGCAGCCCCGGGAGGGAACAGCCCCAGCATTTT. Residues: CASSPGREQPQHF.

This clonotype was counted at least ten times. This rearrangement joins TRBV12-3 or TRBV12-4 to TRBJ1-4; D perhaps matches TRBD1 (6 bases). The CDR3 has 14 amino acids. V shed 6 bases and J shed 4 bases, with 12 bases lying between them. This CDR3 is CASRPDSINEKLFF. The CDR3 DNA follows: TGTGCCAGCAGACCGGACAGCATTAATGAAAAACTGTTTTTT.

Note on this clonotype: A much larger clone lies a single base off, so this may be a read error. This chain uses TRBV28 with TRBJ1-4, with D perhaps matching TRBD1 (5 bases). Trimming removed 9 bases at V and 0 bases at J, with 17 bases between. Germline CDR1 MDHEN, CDR2 SYDVKM. This CDR3 comprises 16 residues. The CDR3 spells CARSSWKTATNEKLFF. DNA for the CDR3: TGTGCCAGGAGCTCATGGAAGACAGCAACTAATGAAAAACTGTTTTTT.

This clonotype was detected many times. This sequence joins TRBV9 and TRBJ1-1; D possibly corresponds to TRBD1 (5 bases). Germline V lookup: CDR1 SGDLS, CDR2 YYNGEE. V gave up 3 bases and J gave up 3 bases, with 12 bases separating them. This CDR3 is built from 14 residues. The CDR3 DNA sequence: TGTGCCAGCAGCGGAGGGGTTCGCGACACTGAAGCTTTCTTT. Amino acids: CASSGGVRDTEAFF.

This clonotype showed up just a few times. The chain combines TRBV19 with TRBJ1-1, with D possibly matching TRBD1 (6 bases). Germline V CDR1 and CDR2: LNHDA, SQIVND (reference sequence). V was cut by 5 bases and J by 6 bases, with 25 bases left in between. The CDR3 extends over 17 amino acids. The CDR3 loop reads CASSPPEGRGARSEAFF. CDR3 DNA sequence: TGTGCCAGTAGTCCTCCGGAGGGCAGGGGCGCTCGTTCTGAAGCTTTCTTT.

This clonotype was seen more than once but under ten times. The rearrangement joins TRBV5-1 to TRBJ2-3; D is possibly TRBD1 or TRBD2 (5 bases each). CDR1 SGHRS and CDR2 YFSETQ come from the germline V gene. Trimming took 3 bases from V and 1 from J, leaving 12 bases between them. The CDR3 covers 15 residues. CDR3 residues: CASSSGPSRTDTQYF. The CDR3 bases are TGCGCCAGCAGCTCGGGACCCTCCCGCACAGATACGCAGTATTTT.

Written as DNA, the CDR3 is TGCAGTGCTAGTTTGCCTAGCGGTTCCTACGAGCAGTACTTC. This gives the protein CSASLPSGSYEQYF. J is TRBJ2-7 and V is TRBV20-1; TRBD2 aligns across 7 bases. Germline loops: CDR1 DFQATT, CDR2 SNEGSKA (reference sequence). This CDR3 has 14 residues. After removal of 3 bases from V and 1 base from J, the junction contained 6 bases not matched to a gene.

Only one count was recorded for this clonotype. An end of the junction differs from the germline gene, which may be a read error. This chain links TRBV27 with TRBJ2-7; the D gene is possibly TRBD1 (6 bases). Germline CDR1 is MNHEY and CDR2 is SMNVEV (reference sequence). The CDR3 contains 13 residues. DNA for the CDR3: TGTTCCAGCAGTTCGGACAGTGCCTACGAGCAGTACTTC. Its translation is CSSSSDSAYEQYF.